The 21 T cell receptor beta chains listed next were all sequenced from one sample in a study of blood T cell repertoires in COVID-19 (dated by TCRdb to 2018 to 2021). Library creation used the immunoSEQ multiplex PCR assay. Imported from immuneACCESS, the table was reduced by TCRdb to in-frame sequences with V and J called. These copies leave out some clones; in studies compared against another copy, an unresolved V gene accounts for under half, and the cause of the remainder is not known. The sample table shows 200,000 to 250,000 clones, and 83% are seen once. Of the sample, 2.5% to 3.5% is held by the ten largest clones. Sequenced material: peripheral blood. These receptors originate from a man in his fifties or sixties with active or convalescent COVID-19.

The chain combines TRBV3-1 (or the pseudogene TRBV3-2) with TRBJ1-2, with D possibly TRBD1 on 6 matching bases. The CDR3 has 14 residues. In germline, CDR1 is LGHDT, CDR2 YNNKEL (reference sequence). Trimming removed 7 bases at V and 2 bases at J, with 14 bases between. In DNA, the CDR3 is TGTGCCAGCACCCATGAGGGGGGGAACTATGGCTACACCTTC. This translates into CASTHEGGNYGYTF.

CDR3 protein: CASSFPGIQETQYF. The DNA for the CDR3 is TGTGCCAGCAGCTTTCCAGGAATCCAAGAGACCCAGTACTTC. The chain joins TRBV7-9 to TRBJ2-5, with D uncertain. The CDR3 covers 14 residues. V was pared by 3 bases and J by 1 base, with 9 bases between. Germline lookup yields CDR1 SEHNR and CDR2 FQNEAQ (reference sequence).

The rearrangement uses TRBV6-6 and TRBJ2-5; perhaps TRBD2 as D (6 bases). Trimming took off 0 bases at V and 1 base at J, with 6 bases between the two ends. There are 14 residues in the CDR3. Germline V CDR1 and CDR2: MNHNY, SVGAGI (reference sequence). The DNA of the CDR3 is TGTGCCAGCAGTTACTCGGGGGGCCAAGAGACCCAGTACTTC. Translation: CASSYSGGQETQYF.

The chain carries TRBV18 and TRBJ1-2; 8 bases are a match to TRBD1. The trim removed 4 bases at V and 3 bases at J, leaving 1 base unmatched. Germline V gene lookup returns CDR1 KGHSH and CDR2 LQKENI. This CDR3 spans 13 amino acids. Here the CDR3 reads CASSQQGDYGYTF. The DNA for the CDR3 is TGTGCCAGCTCACAACAGGGGGACTATGGCTACACCTTC.

This chain links TRBV5-6 with TRBJ1-2, with 9 bases matching TRBD1. The CDR3 is 15 amino acids. Germline V gives CDR1 SGHDT, CDR2 YYEEEE. The J segment lost 3 bases and the V segment lost 1 base, leaving 4 bases of the junction unmatched. CDR3 in amino acids: CASSLTGGYHYGYTF. For the CDR3, the DNA is TGTGCCAGCAGCTTGACAGGGGGCTATCACTATGGCTACACCTTC.

This clone was observed a handful of times. The chain carries TRBV7-9 and TRBJ2-3; TRBD2 matches 15 bases. The CDR3 sequence is 15 residues long. CDR1 is SEHNR, CDR2 FQNEAQ, per germline (reference sequence). V was pared by 4 bases and J by 9 bases, with 5 bases of the junction left unmatched. Here the CDR3 DNA reads TGTGCCAGCAGCTCCCCGGGGACTAGCGGGGGGACGCAGTATTTT. Translation gives CASSSPGTSGGTQYF.

About this clone itself: A junction end diverges from the germline sequence, so it may reflect a read error. This rearrangement joins TRBV19 to TRBJ1-1; TRBD1 agrees at 7 bases. This CDR3 is built from 12 residues. The germline gives CDR1 LNHDA, CDR2 SQIVND (reference sequence). The DNA for the CDR3 is TGTGCCAGTAGTATAGGGACAGGCCGACATATATTT. Its protein product is CASSIGTGRHIF. The whole variable domain, filled in from reference TRBV19 and TRBJ1-1, reads DGGITQSPKYLFRKEGQNVTLSCEQNLNHDAMYWYRQDPGQGLRLIYYSQIVNDFQKGDIAEGYSVSREKKESFPLTVTSAQKNPTAFYLCASSIGTGRHIFGQGTRLTVV.

There are many counts of this clone. This sequence joins TRBV21-1 and TRBJ1-1. TRBV21-1 is annotated as a pseudogene. CDR3 length: 14 residues. The CDR3 spells CASSAVLREAEAFF. The CDR3 DNA reads as TGTGCCAGCAGCGCGGTCCTCAGGGAGGCTGAAGCTTTCTTT.

J is TRBJ2-5 and V is TRBV5-1; 10 nucleotides agree with TRBD1. This CDR3 is built from 14 residues. CDR1 is SGHRS and CDR2 is YFSETQ in the germline V gene. The V and J ends lost 4 bases and 3 bases, in that order; junction bases with no gene match: 3. DNA of the CDR3: TGCGCCAGCAGCCCGGGGACAGGGGAAGAGACCCAGTACTTC. Translating gives CASSPGTGEETQYF. The whole variable domain, remainder taken from reference TRBV5-1 and TRBJ2-5, is KAGVTQTPRYLIKTRGQQVTLSCSPISGHRSVSWYQQTPGQGLQFLFEYFSETQRNKGNFPGRFSGRQFSNSRSEMNVSTLELGDSALYLCASSPGTGEETQYFGPGTRLLVL.

This chain links TRBV5-1 with TRBJ2-7; no definite D call. The germline V gene encodes CDR1 SGHRS and CDR2 YFSETQ. CDR3 length equals 11 residues. V lost 3 bases to trimming and J lost 7 bases, with 8 bases between them. CDR3 sequence reads: CASSSPREQYF. In DNA, the CDR3 is TGCGCCAGCAGCTCCCCGAGGGAGCAGTACTTC.

The chain recombines TRBV10-3 with TRBJ1-4, with D tentatively TRBD1 (6 bases). In germline, CDR1 is ENHRY, CDR2 SYGVKD. V was shortened by 0 bases and J by 8 bases, with 16 bases between the two germline ends. The CDR3 covers 16 residues. The CDR3 spells CAISESNSQGPEKLFF. DNA for the CDR3: TGTGCCATCAGTGAGTCGAATTCTCAGGGGCCCGAAAAACTGTTTTTT.

The rearrangement joins TRBV3-1 (or the pseudogene TRBV3-2) to TRBJ1-2, with unresolved D. Per the germline V gene, CDR1 is LGHDT and CDR2 is YNNKEL (reference sequence). The germline V and J ends were trimmed by 0 bases and 8 bases, with 10 bases remaining between them. The CDR3 has 13 residues. As DNA, the CDR3 is TGTGCCAGCAGCCAAGAAGCTTACCGGGGCTACACCTTC. Translated: CASSQEAYRGYTF.

The chain couples TRBV18 to TRBJ1-1; maybe TRBD1 (6 bases). Between the trimmed V and J ends, which lost 4 bases and 4 bases, there was a span of 10 bases. CDR3 length: 13 amino acids. Germline V CDR1 and CDR2: KGHSH, LQKENI. The CDR3 sequence is CASSLSGATEAFF. In DNA, the CDR3 is TGTGCCAGCTCACTGTCAGGGGCCACTGAAGCTTTCTTT.

The gene calls are TRBV6-5 and TRBJ2-3; D is possibly TRBD1 (6 bases). Trimming removed 0 bases from V and 6 bases from J, with 10 bases in between. CDR3 length: 14 residues. Germline V gene lookup returns CDR1 MNHEY and CDR2 SVGAGI. CDR3 in amino acids: CASSYSRGVDTQYF. The CDR3 DNA reads TGTGCCAGCAGTTACTCCAGGGGAGTGGATACGCAGTATTTT.

The chain recombines TRBV25-1 with TRBJ2-5; 8 nucleotides agree with TRBD1. J gave up 4 bases and V 5 bases, and 9 bases lay outside the gene matches. CDR3 length: 15 residues. Germline V gives CDR1 MGHDK, CDR2 SYGVNS. CDR3 region: CASSLPGRGRETQYF. The CDR3 coding sequence is TGTGCCAGCAGTCTACCCGGCAGGGGGCGAGAGACCCAGTACTTC.

CDR3 amino acids: CASSRTGGLDEQYF. For the CDR3, the DNA is TGTGCCAGCAGCAGGACAGGGGGCTTGGACGAGCAGTACTTC. The chain combines TRBV6-5 with TRBJ2-7; 11 bases are a match to TRBD1. Trimming cost V 6 bases and J 5 bases; bases outside gene matches: 6. The CDR3 sequence is 14 residues long. Germline V gene data show CDR1 as MNHEY and CDR2 as SVGAGI.

The count of this clone is one. The chain uses TRBV25-1 and TRBJ2-1, with 7 positions matching TRBD2. CDR1 is MGHDK, CDR2 SYGVNS, per germline. J lost 0 bases, V lost 7 bases, and 6 bases had no gene match. The CDR3 contains 15 residues. DNA of the CDR3: TGTGCCAGCAATAAGCGGGGAAGCTCCTACAATGAGCAGTTCTTC. Its translation is CASNKRGSSYNEQFF.

The J gene is TRBJ2-1, the V gene TRBV24-1, with D maybe TRBD2 (6 bases). The CDR3 is made up of 13 amino acids. Trimming removed 6 bases from V and 8 bases from J, with 13 bases in between. CDR1 is KGHDR, CDR2 SFDVKD, per germline. Here the CDR3 reads CATSRGGVDEQFF. The CDR3 DNA is TGTGCCACCAGTCGCGGAGGGGTCGATGAGCAGTTCTTC.

This rearrangement joins TRBV9 to TRBJ2-1; TRBD2 matches at 11 bases. The CDR3 sequence is 15 residues long. CDR1 and CDR2 from the germline V gene are SGDLS and YYNGEE. V lost 0 bases to trimming and J lost 9 bases; unmatched junction nucleotides: 5. The CDR3 sequence: CASSVDSGRAGEQFF. The CDR3 DNA reads TGTGCCAGCAGCGTAGATAGCGGGAGGGCCGGTGAGCAGTTCTTC.

The chain recombines TRBV4-1 with TRBJ2-2; 13 nucleotides align to TRBD2. The CDR3 spans 17 residues. V gave up 4 bases and J gave up 0 bases; unmatched junction bases: 2. Germline CDR1 MGHRA, CDR2 YSYEKL. Written as DNA, the CDR3 is TGCGCCAGCAGCCGGACTAGCGGGGGAACGAACACCGGGGAGCTGTTTTTT. Its translation is CASSRTSGGTNTGELFF.

The gene calls are TRBV20-1 and TRBJ2-5; 9 bases align to TRBD2. Per germline, CDR1 DFQATT and CDR2 SNEGSKA (reference sequence). V was clipped by 3 bases and J by 4 bases; unmatched bases: 3. This CDR3 region has 13 residues. Here the CDR3 reads CSASSGRSETQYF. CDR3 in DNA: TGCAGTGCTAGTAGCGGGAGATCAGAGACCCAGTACTTC.